This is a list of T cell receptor beta chains from one sample in a study of glioma-infiltrating T cells. TCRdb independently ran MiXCR on the multiplex PCR reads; one entry per CDR3 protein. This sample has approximately 130,000 distinct CDR3 sequences, with around 25% found just once. Sequencing was carried out using glioma tissue, nonneoplastic brain tissue, or PBMCs (not recorded which). The receptors derive from a human donor with low-grade glioma or glioblastoma, undergoing nonglioma brain surgery, or in good health (not recorded which). Each CDR3 is given with its conserved first and last residue. Size is stated for part of the rows, as once, few or many counts, or as a class when the clone is expanded.

>TRBV15|many
CATSKDIVTGGNEQFF
>TRBV7-9|few
CASSLWNLAGIDTQYF
>TRBV27|many
CASSLGPPGETQYF
>TRBV24-1|few
CATSEGQGYGYTF
>TRBV12-3/TRBV12-4|-
CASSSTGFPPPSTDTQYF
>TRBV3-1|few
CASSQAGPKGEAFF
>TRBV7-8|-
CASSSDRVGTDTQYF
>TRBV6-6|many
CASSYSISGGPNEQFF
>TRBV3-1|few
CASSQDQGEAFF
>TRBV6-1|many
CASGVQGPNTEAFF
>TRBV24-1|few
CATSDSTPTDTDTQYF
>TRBV6-1|many
CASSWHRGEPQHF
>TRBV19|-
CASSQGRWAVEETQYF
>TRBV4-2|-
CASSQDLSTGRNQPQHF
>TRBV28|few
CASSGVMNTEAFF
>TRBV27|few
CASSTEAFYGYTF
>TRBV11-2|once
CASRATGNDGYTF
>TRBV7-2|-
CASSLGTVNEQFF
>TRBV19|many
CASSDGLEAFF
>TRBV6-1|many
CASRQSGGTESQYF
>TRBV20-1|-
CSGRAVGANVLTFGAGTGELFF
>TRBV7-9|few
CASSSMTATEAFF
>TRBV7-9|-
CASSPTGVSEAFF
>TRBV11-2|once
CASSFRTNTEALF
>TRBV20-1|-
CSASRGVGYTF
>TRBV25-1|many
CASSKQGGNYGYTF
>TRBV20-1|-
CGFRTSRTDTQYF
>TRBV7-3|-
CASSPAGLFTDTQYF
>TRBV3-1|-
CASSQVGRQETQYF
>TRBV19|-
CASSIATSDGYTF
>TRBV12-3/TRBV12-4|-
CASSPGTGDYGYTF
>TRBV6-1|-
CASSPWGVNTEAFF
>TRBV7-3|-
CASSWTVMGDTQYF